This T cell receptor beta chain was observed in a study of blood T cell repertoires in COVID-19. Study-wide background: In each case, the material was cDNA or gDNA derived from T cells, B-cell-depleted T cells, or PBMCs.

Per the original data handling: Reference gene primer amplification gave nucleated cell count estimates. Clones were sequenced by immunoSEQ multiplex PCR, and TCRdb holds only the in-frame ones, with some missing. V, J and clone size were drawn from that table, and D and trimming were deduced from the DNA. The table records about 150,000 clones, about 89% of them present only once. This CDR3 is 11 amino acids long. Trimming left V 6 bases short and J 7 bases short, with 9 bases between. The germline V gene encodes CDR1 MDHEN and CDR2 SYDVKM. This receptor was obtained from a man aged 55 to 70 with active or convalescent COVID-19. Sequenced input: peripheral blood. The chain couples TRBV28 to TRBJ1-2, with D unclear. CDR3 coding DNA: TGTGCCAGCAGGAGAACGGTTGGCTACACCTTC. It is translated as CASRRTVGYTF.